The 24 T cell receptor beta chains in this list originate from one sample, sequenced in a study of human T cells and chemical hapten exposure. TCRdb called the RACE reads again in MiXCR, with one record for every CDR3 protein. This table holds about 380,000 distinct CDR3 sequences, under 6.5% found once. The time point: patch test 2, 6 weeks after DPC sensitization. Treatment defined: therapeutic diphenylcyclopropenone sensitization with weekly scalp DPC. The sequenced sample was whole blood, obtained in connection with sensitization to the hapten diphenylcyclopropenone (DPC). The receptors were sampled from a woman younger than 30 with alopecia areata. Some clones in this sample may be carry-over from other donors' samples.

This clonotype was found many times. Here the CDR3 DNA reads TGCAGTGCCCAACCCAATCGGGGCAATCAGCCCCAGCATTTT. Translated: CSAQPNRGNQPQHF. The genes are TRBV20-1 and TRBJ1-5, with D unresolved. Germline V CDR1 and CDR2: DFQATT, SNEGSKA (reference sequence). V lost 6 bases, J lost 2 bases, and 14 bases lay in between. This CDR3 region has 14 residues.

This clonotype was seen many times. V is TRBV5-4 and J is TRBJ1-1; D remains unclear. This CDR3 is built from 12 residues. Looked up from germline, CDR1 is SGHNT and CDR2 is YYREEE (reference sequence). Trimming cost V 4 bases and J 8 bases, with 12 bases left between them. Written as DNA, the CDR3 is TGTGCCAGCAGCACACTCCTCACGGAAGCTTTCTTT. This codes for CASSTLLTEAFF.

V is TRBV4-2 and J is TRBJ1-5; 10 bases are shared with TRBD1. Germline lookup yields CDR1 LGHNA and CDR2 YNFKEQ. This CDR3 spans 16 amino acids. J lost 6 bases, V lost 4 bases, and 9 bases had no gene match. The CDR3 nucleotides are TGTGCCAGCAGCCGCAGACAGGGGGCGGACAGTCAGCCCCAGCATTTT. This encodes CASSRRQGADSQPQHF.

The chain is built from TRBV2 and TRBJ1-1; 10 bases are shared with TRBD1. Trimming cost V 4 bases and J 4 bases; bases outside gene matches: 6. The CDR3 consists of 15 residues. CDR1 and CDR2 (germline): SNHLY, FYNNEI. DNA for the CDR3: TGTGCCAGCAGTGCGGGACAGGGGTTGGGCACTGAAGCTTTCTTT. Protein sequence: CASSAGQGLGTEAFF.

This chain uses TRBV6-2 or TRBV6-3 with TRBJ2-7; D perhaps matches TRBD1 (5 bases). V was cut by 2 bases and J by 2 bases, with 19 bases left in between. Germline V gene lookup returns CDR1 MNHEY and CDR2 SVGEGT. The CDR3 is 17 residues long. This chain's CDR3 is CASSYHRSGHRTYEQYF. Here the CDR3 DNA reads TGTGCCAGCAGTTACCACCGGTCAGGGCACAGAACCTACGAGCAGTACTTC.

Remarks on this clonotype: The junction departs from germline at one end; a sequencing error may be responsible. CDR3 region: CASRQGLNAEAFF. The CDR3, as DNA: TGTGCCAGCAGACAGGGTTTGAACGCTGAAGCTTTCTTT. The chain couples TRBV3-1 to TRBJ1-1; tentative D call: TRBD1 (6 bases). The CDR3 contains 13 residues. CDR1 LGHDT and CDR2 YNNKEL come from the germline V gene (reference sequence).

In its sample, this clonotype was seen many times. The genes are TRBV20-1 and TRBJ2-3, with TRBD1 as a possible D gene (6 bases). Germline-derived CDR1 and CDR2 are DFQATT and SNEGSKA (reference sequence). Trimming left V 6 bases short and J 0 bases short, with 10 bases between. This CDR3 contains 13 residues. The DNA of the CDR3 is TGCAGTGCGGGGGCCCATAGCACAGATACGCAGTATTTT. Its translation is CSAGAHSTDTQYF.

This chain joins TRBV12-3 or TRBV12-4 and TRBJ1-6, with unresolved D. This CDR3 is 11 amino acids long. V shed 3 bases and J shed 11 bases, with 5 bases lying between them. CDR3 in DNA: TGTGCCAGCAGTTTTGGTACACCCCTCCACTTT. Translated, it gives CASSFGTPLHF.

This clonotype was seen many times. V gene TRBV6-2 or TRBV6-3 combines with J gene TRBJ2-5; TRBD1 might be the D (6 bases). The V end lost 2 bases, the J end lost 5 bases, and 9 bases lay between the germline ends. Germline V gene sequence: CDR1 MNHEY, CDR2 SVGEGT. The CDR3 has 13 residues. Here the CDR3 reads CASSYDRSETQYF. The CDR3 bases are TGTGCCAGCAGTTACGACAGGAGTGAGACCCAGTACTTC.

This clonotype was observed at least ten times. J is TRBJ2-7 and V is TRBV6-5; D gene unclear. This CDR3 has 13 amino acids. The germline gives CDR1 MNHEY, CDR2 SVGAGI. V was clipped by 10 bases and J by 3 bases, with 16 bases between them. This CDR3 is CATTPTRGYEQYF. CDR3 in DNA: TGTGCCACCACCCCAACCCGCGGCTACGAGCAGTACTTC.

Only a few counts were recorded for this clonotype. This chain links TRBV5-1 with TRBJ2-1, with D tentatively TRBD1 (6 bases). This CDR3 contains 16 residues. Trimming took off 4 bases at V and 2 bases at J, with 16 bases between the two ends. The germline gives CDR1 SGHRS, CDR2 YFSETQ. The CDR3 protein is CASSTGQTSTYNEQFF. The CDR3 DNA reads TGCGCCAGCAGCACCGGACAGACCTCCACCTACAATGAGCAGTTCTTC.

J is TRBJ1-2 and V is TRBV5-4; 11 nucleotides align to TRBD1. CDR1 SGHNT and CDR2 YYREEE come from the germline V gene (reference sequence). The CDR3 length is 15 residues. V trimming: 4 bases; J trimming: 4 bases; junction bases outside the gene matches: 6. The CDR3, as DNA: TGTGCCAGCAGCCAAGGACAGGGGGCTGGCTATGGCTACACCTTC. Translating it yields CASSQGQGAGYGYTF.

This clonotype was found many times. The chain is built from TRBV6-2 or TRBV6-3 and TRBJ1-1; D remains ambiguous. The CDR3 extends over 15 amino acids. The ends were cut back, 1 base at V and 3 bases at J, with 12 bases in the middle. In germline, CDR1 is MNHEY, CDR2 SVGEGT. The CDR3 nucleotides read TGTGCCAGCAGTTACTATTCCGCAGCCTACACTGAAGCTTTCTTT. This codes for CASSYYSAAYTEAFF.

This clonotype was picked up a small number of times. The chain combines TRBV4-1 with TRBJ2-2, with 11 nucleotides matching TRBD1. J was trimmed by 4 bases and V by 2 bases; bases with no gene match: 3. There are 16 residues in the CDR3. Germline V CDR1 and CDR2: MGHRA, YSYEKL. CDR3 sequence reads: CASSQTGTGGTGELFF. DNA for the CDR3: TGCGCCAGCAGCCAAACGGGGACAGGGGGCACCGGGGAGCTGTTTTTT.

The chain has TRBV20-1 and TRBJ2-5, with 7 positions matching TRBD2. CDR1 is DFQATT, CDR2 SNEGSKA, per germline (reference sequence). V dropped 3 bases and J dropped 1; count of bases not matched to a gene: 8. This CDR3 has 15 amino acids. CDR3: CSARQIAGTQETQYF. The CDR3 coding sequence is TGCAGTGCTAGGCAAATAGCGGGCACCCAAGAGACCCAGTACTTC.

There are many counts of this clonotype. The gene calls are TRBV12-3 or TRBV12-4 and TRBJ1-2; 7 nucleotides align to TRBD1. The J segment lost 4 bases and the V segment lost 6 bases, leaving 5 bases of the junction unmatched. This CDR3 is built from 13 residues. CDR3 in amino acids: CASSLQGTYGYTF. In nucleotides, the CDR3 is TGTGCCAGCAGCTTACAGGGGACCTATGGCTACACCTTC.

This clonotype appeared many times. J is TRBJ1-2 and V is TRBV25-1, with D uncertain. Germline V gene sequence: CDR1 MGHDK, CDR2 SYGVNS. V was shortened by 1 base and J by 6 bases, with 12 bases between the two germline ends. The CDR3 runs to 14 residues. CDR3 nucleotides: TGTGCCAGCAGTGAATCGTTACGGACGGATGGCTACACCTTC. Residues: CASSESLRTDGYTF.

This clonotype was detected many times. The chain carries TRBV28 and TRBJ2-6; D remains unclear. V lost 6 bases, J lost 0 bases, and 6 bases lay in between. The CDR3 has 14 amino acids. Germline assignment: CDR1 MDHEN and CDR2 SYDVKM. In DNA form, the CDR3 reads TGTGCCAGCAGGCGTAGCTCTGGGGCCAACGTCCTGACTTTC. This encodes CASRRSSGANVLTF.

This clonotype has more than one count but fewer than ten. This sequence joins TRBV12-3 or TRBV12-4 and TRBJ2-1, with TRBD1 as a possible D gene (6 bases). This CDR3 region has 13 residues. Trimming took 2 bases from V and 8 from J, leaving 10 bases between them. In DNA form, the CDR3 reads TGTGCCAGCAGTTTAATGGGGGCCGATGAGCAGTTCTTC. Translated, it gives CASSLMGADEQFF.

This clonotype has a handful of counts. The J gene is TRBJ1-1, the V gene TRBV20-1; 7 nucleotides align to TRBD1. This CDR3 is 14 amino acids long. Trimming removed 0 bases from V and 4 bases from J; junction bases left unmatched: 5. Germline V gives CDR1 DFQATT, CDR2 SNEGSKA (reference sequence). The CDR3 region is CSARDPHRGTEAFF. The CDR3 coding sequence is TGCAGTGCTAGAGATCCCCACAGGGGCACTGAAGCTTTCTTT.

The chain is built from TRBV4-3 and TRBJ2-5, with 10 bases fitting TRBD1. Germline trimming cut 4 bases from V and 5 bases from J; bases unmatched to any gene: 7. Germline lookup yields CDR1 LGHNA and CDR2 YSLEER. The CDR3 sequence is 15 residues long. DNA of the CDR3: TGCGCCAGCAGCCGAGACAGGGGGCTTCGGGAGACCCAGTACTTC. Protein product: CASSRDRGLRETQYF.

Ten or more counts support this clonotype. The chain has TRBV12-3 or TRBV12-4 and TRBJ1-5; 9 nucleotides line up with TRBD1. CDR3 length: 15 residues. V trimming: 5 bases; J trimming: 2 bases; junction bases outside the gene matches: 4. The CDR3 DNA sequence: TGTGCCAGCAGTGTGGGACAGGGCGGCAATCAGCCCCAGCATTTT. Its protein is CASSVGQGGNQPQHF.

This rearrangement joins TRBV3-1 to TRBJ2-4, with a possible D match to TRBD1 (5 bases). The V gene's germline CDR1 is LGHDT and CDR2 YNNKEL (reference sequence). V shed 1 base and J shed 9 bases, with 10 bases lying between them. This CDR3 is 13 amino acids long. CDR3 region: CASSQGGYRIQYF. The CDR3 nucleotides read TGTGCCAGCAGCCAAGGGGGCTATCGCATTCAGTACTTC.

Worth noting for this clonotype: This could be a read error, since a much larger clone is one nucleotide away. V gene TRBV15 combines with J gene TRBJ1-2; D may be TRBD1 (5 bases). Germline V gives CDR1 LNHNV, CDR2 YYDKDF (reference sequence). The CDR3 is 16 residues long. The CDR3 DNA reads TGTGCCACCAGCAGAGATTTCGGGGGACCGCTGGGTGGCTACATCTTC. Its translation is CATSRDFGGPLGGYIF. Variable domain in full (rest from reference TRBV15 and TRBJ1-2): DAMVIQNPRYQVTQFGKPVTLSCSQTLNHNVMYWYQQKSSQAPKLLFHYYDKDFNNEADTPDNFQSRRPNTSFCFLDIRSPGLGDTAMYLCATSRDFGGPLGGYIFGSGTRLTVV.